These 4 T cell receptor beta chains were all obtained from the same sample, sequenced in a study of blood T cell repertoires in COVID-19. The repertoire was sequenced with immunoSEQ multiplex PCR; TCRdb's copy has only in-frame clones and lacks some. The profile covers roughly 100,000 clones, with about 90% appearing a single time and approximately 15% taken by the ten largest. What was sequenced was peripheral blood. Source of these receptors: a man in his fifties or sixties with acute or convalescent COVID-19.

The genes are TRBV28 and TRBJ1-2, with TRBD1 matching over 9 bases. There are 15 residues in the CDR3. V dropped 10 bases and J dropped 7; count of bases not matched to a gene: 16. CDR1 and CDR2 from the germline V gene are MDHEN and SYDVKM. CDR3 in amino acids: CAISGTGKTLSGYTF. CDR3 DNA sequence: TGTGCCATTTCCGGGACAGGGAAGACTCTAAGTGGCTACACCTTC.

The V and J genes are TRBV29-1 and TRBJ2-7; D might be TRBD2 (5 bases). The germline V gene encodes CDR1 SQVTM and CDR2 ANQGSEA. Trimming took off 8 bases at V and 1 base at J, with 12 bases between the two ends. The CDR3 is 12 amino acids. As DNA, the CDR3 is TGCAGCCCCGGTCCGGGGTCCTACGAGCAGTACTTC. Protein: CSPGPGSYEQYF.

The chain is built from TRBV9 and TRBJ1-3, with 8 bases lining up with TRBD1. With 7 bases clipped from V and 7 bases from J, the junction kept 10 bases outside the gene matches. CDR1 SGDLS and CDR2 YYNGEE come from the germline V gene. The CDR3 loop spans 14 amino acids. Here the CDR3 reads CASGTRTGSNTIYF. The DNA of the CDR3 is TGTGCCAGCGGGACTCGGACAGGGAGTAACACCATATATTTT.

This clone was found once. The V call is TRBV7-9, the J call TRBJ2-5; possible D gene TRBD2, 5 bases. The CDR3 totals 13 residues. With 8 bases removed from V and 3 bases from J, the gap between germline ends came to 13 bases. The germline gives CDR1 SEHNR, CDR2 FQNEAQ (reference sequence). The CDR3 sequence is CASHMVGEETQYF. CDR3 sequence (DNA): TGTGCCAGCCATATGGTCGGGGAAGAGACCCAGTACTTC.